This T cell receptor beta chain emerged from a study of Graves' ophthalmopathy and Graves' hyperthyroidism. Germline V gene sequence: CDR1 MNHEY, CDR2 SVGAGI. With 6 bases removed from V and 6 bases from J, the gap between germline ends came to 14 bases. The CDR3 is 14 amino acids. The authors amplified TCR beta CDR3 regions, and they did so from RNA transcripts for repertoire sequencing. Scientists carried out first-round RT-PCR using HTBI primers and then a second-round multiplex PCR. From the multiplex PCR reads, TCRdb called clonotypes with MiXCR, one entry per CDR3 protein. The table includes about 1.2 million distinct CDR3 sequences, about 36% detected once. Orbital computed tomography, together with clinical symptoms, serum thyroxine, TRAb and thyroid ultrasound, was used for diagnosis. This clonotype showed up just a few times.

This receptor was identified in an adult man with Graves' hyperthyroidism. V gene TRBV6-5 combines with J gene TRBJ2-2; D is perhaps TRBD1 (8 bases). Material: peripheral blood or thyroid tissue (not recorded which). The CDR3 spells CASSWTGRAGELFF. The CDR3 DNA sequence: TGTGCCAGCAGCTGGACAGGGAGGGCCGGGGAGCTGTTTTTT.